This T cell receptor beta chain emerged from a study of shared clonotypes between healthy human individuals. Study results and limitations: Among the subsets, naive ones generally showed larger estimated richness than memory ones.

For this clone: What it recognizes is unknown.

There are 17 residues in the CDR3. The germline V and J ends were trimmed by 5 bases and 6 bases, with 23 bases remaining between them. Germline lookup yields CDR1 SGHAT and CDR2 FQNNGV. Sequencing was performed with immunoSEQ multiplex PCR; in TCRdb, only in-frame clones are kept and a portion is missing. Seen here are over a million clones, about 98.5% observed once, and the top ten hold around 0.38%. This sequence joins TRBV11-2 and TRBJ2-1; D not certain. This receptor was obtained from a man in his thirties or forties in good health. The sample consisted of naive CD4+ T cells sorted from blood. The subset here: CD45RA+ positively selected. The CDR3 spells CASSPPLPTVLFNEQFF. For the CDR3, the DNA is TGTGCCAGCAGCCCCCCCCTCCCTACGGTCCTATTCAATGAGCAGTTCTTC. The complete variable domain, with remaining parts taken from reference TRBV11-2 and TRBJ2-1, reads EAGVAQSPRYKIIEKRQSVAFWCNPISGHATLYWYQQILGQGPKLLIQFQNNGVVDDSQLPKDRFSAERLKGVDSTLKIQPAKLEDSAVYLCASSPPLPTVLFNEQFFGPGTRLTVL.